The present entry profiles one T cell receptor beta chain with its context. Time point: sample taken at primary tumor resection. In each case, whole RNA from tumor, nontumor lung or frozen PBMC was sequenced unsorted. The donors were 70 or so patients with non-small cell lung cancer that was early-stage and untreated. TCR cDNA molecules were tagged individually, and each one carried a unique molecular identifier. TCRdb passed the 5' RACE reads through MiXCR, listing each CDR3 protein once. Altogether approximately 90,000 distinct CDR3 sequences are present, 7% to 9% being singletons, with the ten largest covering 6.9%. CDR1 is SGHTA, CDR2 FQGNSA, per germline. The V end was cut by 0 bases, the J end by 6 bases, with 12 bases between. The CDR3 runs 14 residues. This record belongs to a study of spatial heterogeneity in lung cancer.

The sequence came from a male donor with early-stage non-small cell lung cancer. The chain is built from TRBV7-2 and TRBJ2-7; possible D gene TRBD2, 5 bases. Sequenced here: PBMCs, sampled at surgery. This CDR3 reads CASSLAAGGGEQYF. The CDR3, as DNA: TGTGCCAGCAGCTTAGCGGCGGGCGGCGGCGAGCAGTACTTC. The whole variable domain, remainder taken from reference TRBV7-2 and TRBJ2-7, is GAGVSQSPSNKVTEKGKDVELRCDPISGHTALYWYRQSLGQGLEFLIYFQGNSAPDKSGLPSDRFSAERTGGSVSTLTIQRTQQEDSAVYLCASSLAAGGGEQYFGPGTRLTVT.